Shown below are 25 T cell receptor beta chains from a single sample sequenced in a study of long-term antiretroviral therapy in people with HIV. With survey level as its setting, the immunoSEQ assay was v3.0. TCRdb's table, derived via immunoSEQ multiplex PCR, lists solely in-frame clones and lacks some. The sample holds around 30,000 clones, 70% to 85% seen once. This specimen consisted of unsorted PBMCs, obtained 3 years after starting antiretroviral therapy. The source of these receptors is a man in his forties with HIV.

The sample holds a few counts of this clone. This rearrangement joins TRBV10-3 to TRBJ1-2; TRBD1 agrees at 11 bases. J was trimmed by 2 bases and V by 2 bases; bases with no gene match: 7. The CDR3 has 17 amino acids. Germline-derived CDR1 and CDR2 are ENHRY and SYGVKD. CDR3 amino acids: CAISEGGQGGQNYGYTF. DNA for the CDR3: TGTGCCATCAGTGAGGGGGGACAGGGGGGCCAGAACTATGGCTACACCTTC.

The CDR3 DNA reads TGCGCCAGCAGCCTCGGGACTAGCGGGAGGGTGTGGGAGACCCAGTACTTC. This translates into CASSLGTSGRVWETQYF. The chain is built from TRBV5-1 and TRBJ2-5; 16 positions agree with TRBD2. CDR1 is SGHRS and CDR2 is YFSETQ in the germline V gene. The CDR3 runs 17 residues. Losses at the gene ends were 4 bases for V and 5 bases for J; bases not matched to a gene: 8.

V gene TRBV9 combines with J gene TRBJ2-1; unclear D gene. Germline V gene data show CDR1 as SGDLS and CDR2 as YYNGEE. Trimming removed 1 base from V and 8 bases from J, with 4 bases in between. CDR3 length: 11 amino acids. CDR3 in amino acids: CASSVTDEQFF. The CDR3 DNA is TGTGCCAGCAGCGTAACGGATGAGCAGTTCTTC.

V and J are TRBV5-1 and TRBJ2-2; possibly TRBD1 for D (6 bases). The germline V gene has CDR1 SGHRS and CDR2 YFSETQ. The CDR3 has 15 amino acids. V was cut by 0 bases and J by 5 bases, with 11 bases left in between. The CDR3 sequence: CASSLVTGKTGELFF. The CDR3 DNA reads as TGCGCCAGCAGCTTGGTTACAGGGAAGACCGGGGAGCTGTTTTTT.

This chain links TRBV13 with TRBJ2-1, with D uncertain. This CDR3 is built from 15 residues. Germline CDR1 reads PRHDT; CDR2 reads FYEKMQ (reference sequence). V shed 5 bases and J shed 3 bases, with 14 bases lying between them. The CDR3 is CASSRRVESYNEQFF. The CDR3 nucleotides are TGTGCCAGCAGCAGAAGGGTGGAGAGCTACAATGAGCAGTTCTTC.

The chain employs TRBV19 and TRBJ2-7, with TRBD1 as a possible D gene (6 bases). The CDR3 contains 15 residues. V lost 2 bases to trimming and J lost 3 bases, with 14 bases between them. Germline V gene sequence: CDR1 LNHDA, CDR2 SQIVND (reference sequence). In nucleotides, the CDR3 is TGTGCCAGTAGTATATCCAGGGGTGAGGGCTACGAGCAGTACTTC. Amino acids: CASSISRGEGYEQYF. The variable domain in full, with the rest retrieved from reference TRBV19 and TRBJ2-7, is DGGITQSPKYLFRKEGQNVTLSCEQNLNHDAMYWYRQDPGQGLRLIYYSQIVNDFQKGDIAEGYSVSREKKESFPLTVTSAQKNPTAFYLCASSISRGEGYEQYFGPGTRLTVT.

The CDR3 reads CASSVTPSGGQYEQYF. The CDR3 region has the DNA TGTGCCAGCAGCGTAACCCCTAGCGGGGGGCAGTACGAGCAGTACTTC. The rearrangement joins TRBV9 to TRBJ2-7, with TRBD2 identical over 11 bases. Per the germline V gene, CDR1 is SGDLS and CDR2 is YYNGEE. J gave up 4 bases and V 1 base, and 7 bases lay outside the gene matches. The CDR3 length is 16 residues.

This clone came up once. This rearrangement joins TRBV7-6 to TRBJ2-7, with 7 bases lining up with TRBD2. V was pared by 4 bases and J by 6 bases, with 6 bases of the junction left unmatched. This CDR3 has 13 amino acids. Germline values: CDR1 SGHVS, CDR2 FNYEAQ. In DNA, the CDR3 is TGTGCCAGCAGCTACGGGACGGGGGGCGAGCAGTACTTC. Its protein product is CASSYGTGGEQYF.

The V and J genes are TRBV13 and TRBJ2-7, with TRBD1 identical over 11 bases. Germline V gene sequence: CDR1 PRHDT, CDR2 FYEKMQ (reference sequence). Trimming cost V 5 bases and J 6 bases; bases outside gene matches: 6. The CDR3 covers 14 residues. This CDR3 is CASSLDRGLSEQYF. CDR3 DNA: TGTGCCAGCAGCCTGGACAGGGGGCTCAGCGAGCAGTACTTC.

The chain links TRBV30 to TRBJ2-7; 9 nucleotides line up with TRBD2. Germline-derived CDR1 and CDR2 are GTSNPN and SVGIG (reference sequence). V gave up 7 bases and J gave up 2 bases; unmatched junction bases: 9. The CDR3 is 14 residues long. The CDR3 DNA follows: TGTGCCTCTTCACAGGCGGGAGGGCCCTACGAGCAGTACTTC. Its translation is CASSQAGGPYEQYF.

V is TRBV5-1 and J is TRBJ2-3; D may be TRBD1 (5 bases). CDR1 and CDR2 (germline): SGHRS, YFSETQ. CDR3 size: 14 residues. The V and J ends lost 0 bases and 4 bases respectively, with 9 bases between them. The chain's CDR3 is CASSLAQGADTQYF. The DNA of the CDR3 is TGCGCCAGCAGCTTGGCTCAGGGTGCAGATACGCAGTATTTT.

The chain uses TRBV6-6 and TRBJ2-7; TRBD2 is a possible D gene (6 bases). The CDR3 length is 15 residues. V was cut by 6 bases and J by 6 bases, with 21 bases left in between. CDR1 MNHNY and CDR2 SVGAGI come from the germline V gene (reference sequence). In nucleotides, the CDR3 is TGTGCCAGCAGCCAACCGGGACTCCTCGGGTCCGAGCAGTACTTC. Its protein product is CASSQPGLLGSEQYF.

For the CDR3, the DNA is TGTGCCAGCAGTGAGACAGGGTATGGCTACACCTTC. Amino acids: CASSETGYGYTF. This chain connects TRBV25-1 to TRBJ1-2; 7 nucleotides match TRBD1. The germline gives CDR1 MGHDK, CDR2 SYGVNS. The CDR3 has 12 amino acids. V lost 3 bases, J lost 5 bases, and 0 bases stayed unmatched.

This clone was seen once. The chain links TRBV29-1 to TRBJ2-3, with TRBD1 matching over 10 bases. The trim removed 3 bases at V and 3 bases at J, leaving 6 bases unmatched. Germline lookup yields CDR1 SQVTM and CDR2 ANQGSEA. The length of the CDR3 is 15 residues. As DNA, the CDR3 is TGCAGCGTTGATGATGGGACAGGGGTTACAGATACGCAGTATTTT. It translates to CSVDDGTGVTDTQYF.

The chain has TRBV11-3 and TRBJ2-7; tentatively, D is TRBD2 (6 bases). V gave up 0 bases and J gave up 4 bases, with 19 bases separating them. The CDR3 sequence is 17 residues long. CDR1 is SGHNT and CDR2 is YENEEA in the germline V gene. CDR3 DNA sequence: TGTGCCAGCAGCTTAGATATATTGTCCGGGCTAGCGTACGAGCAGTACTTC. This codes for CASSLDILSGLAYEQYF.

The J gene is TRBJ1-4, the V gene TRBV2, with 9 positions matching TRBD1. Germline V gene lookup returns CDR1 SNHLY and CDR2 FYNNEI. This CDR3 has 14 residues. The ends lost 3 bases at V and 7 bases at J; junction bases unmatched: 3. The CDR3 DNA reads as TGTGCCAGCAGTGAGGGGACAGGGATTGAAAAACTGTTTTTT. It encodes CASSEGTGIEKLFF. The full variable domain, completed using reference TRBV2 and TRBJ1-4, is EPEVTQTPSHQVTQMGQEVILRCVPISNHLYFYWYRQILGQKVEFLVSFYNNEISEKSEIFDDQFSVERPDGSNFTLKIRSTKLEDSAMYFCASSEGTGIEKLFFGSGTQLSVL.

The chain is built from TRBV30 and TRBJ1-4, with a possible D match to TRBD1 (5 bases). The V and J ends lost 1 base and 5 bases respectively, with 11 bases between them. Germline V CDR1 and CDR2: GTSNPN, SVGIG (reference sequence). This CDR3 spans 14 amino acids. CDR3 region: CAWSAQEKNEKLFF. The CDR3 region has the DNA TGTGCCTGGAGTGCACAGGAAAAGAATGAAAAACTGTTTTTT.

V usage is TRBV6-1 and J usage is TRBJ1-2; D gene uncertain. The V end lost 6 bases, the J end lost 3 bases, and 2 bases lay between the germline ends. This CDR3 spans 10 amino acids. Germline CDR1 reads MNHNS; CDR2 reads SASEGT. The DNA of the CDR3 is TGTGCCAGCAGGGACTATGGCTACACCTTC. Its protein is CASRDYGYTF.

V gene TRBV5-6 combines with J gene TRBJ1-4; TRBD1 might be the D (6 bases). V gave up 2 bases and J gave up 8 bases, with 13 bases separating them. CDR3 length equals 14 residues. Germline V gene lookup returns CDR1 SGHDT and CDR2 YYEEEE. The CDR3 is CASSLQGYREKLFF. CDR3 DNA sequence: TGTGCCAGCAGCTTACAGGGATACCGGGAAAAACTGTTTTTT.

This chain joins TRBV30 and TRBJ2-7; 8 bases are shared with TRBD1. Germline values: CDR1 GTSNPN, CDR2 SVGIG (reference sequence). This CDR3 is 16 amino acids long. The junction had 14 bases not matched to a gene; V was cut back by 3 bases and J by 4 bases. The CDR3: CAWSELPGQVQYEQYF. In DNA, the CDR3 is TGTGCCTGGAGCGAACTTCCGGGACAGGTACAATACGAGCAGTACTTC.

In DNA form, the CDR3 reads TGTGCCAGCAGCACCGGGACAGCCTATGGCTACACCTTC. As protein: CASSTGTAYGYTF. V and J are TRBV2 and TRBJ1-2, with 7 bases identical to TRBD1. This CDR3 contains 13 residues. The ends lost 6 bases at V and 4 bases at J; junction bases unmatched: 5. Germline V gene sequence: CDR1 SNHLY, CDR2 FYNNEI.

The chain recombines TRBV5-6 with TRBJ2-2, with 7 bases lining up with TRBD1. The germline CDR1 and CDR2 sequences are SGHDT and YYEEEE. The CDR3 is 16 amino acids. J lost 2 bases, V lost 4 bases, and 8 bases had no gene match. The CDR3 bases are TGTGCCAGCAGCGCGTACCGGGACAGCAACACCGGGGAGCTGTTTTTT. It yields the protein CASSAYRDSNTGELFF. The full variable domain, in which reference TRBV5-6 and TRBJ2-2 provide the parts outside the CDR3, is DAGVTQSPTHLIKTRGQQVTLRCSPKSGHDTVSWYQQALGQGPQFIFQYYEEEERQRGNFPDRFSGHQFPNYSSELNVNALLLGDSALYLCASSAYRDSNTGELFFGEGSRLTVL.

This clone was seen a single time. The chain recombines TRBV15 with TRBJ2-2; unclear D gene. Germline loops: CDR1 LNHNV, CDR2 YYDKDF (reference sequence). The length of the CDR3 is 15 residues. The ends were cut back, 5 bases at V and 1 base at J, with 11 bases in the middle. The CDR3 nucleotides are TGTGCCACCAGCGGTGACATAAGGAACACCGGGGAGCTGTTTTTT. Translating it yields CATSGDIRNTGELFF.

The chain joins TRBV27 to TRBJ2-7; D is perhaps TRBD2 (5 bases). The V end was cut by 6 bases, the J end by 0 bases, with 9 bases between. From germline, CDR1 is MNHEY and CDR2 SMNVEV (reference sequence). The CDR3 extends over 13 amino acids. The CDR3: CASSLADSYEQYF. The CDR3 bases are TGTGCCAGCAGCCTAGCAGACTCCTACGAGCAGTACTTC.

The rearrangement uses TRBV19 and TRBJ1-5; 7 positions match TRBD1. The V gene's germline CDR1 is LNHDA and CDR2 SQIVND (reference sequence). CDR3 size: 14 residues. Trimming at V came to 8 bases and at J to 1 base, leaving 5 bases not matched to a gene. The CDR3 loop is CASSGTASNQPQHF. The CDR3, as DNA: TGTGCCAGTTCTGGGACAGCGAGCAATCAGCCCCAGCATTTT.